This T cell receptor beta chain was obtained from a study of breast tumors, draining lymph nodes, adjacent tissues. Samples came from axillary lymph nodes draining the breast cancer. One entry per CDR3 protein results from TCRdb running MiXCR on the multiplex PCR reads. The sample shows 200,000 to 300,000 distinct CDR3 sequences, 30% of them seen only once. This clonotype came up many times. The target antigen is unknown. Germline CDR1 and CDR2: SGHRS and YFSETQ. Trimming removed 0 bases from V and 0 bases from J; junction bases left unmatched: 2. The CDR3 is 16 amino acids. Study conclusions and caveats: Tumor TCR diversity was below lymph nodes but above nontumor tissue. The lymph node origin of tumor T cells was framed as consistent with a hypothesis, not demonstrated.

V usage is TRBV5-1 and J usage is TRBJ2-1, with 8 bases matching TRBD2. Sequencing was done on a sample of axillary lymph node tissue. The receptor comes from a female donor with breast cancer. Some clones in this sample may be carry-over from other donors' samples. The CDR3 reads CASSLAGGPSYNEQFF. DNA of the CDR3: TGCGCCAGCAGCTTGGCGGGAGGGCCCTCCTACAATGAGCAGTTCTTC.